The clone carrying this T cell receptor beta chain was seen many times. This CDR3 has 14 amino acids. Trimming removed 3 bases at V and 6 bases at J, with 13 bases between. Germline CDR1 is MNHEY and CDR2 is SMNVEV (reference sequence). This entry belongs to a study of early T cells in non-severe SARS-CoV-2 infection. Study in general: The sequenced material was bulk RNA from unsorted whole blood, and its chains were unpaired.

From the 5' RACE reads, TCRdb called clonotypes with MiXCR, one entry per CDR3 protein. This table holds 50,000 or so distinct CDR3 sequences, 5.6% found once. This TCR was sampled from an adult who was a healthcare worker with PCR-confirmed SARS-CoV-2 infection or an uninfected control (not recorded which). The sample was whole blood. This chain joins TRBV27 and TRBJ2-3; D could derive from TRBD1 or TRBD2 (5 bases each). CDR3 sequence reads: CASSLGWGIDTQYF. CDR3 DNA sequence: TGTGCCAGCAGTTTGGGGTGGGGGATTGATACGCAGTATTTT.